The entry below gives a single TCR beta chain sequence along with its context. The antigen is unknown. Clones were sequenced by immunoSEQ multiplex PCR, and TCRdb holds only the in-frame ones, with some missing. There are about 220,000 clones in the sample; around nine tenths occur only once, and roughly 1% lies in the top ten. This CDR3 spans 13 amino acids. CDR1 GTSNPN and CDR2 SVGIG come from the germline V gene (reference sequence). V was pared by 4 bases and J by 3 bases, with 10 bases between. This specimen comes from a study of cytomegalovirus exposure and HLA in healthy donors. At the level of the study: The approximately 110 validation repertoires were reported in a later analysis to have been generated on the same platform as the roughly 670 first-cohort repertoires. Notes on the study in general: Confirmation in vitro established that a few CMV-associated chains were specific for CMV antigens.

This rearrangement joins TRBV30 to TRBJ1-5; D unresolved. Material: PBMCs. The TCR was taken from a woman younger than 35 in good health and CMV-seronegative. The CDR3 DNA reads as TGTGCCTGGAATACCGAACTCAATCAGCCCCAGCATTTT. It yields the protein CAWNTELNQPQHF. Combining the CDR3 with reference TRBV30 and TRBJ1-5 gives the whole variable domain SQTIHQWPATLVQPVGSPLSLECTVEGTSNPNLYWYRQAAGRGLQLLFYSVGIGQISSEVPQNLSASRPQDRQFILSSKKLLLSDSGFYLCAWNTELNQPQHFGDGTRLSIL.